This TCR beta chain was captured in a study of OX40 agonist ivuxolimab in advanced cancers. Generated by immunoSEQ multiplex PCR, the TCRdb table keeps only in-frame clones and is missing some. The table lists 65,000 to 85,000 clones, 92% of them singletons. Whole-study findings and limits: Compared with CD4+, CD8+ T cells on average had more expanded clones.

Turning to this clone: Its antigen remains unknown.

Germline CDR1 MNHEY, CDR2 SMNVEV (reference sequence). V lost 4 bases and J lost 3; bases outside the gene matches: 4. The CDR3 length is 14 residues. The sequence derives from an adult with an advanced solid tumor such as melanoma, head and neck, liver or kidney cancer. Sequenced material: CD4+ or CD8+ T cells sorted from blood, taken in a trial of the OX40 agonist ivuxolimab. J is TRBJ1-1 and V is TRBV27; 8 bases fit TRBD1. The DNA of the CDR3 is TGTGCCAGCAGTTCGACAGGGGCGGACACTGAAGCTTTCTTT. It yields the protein CASSSTGADTEAFF.